A single sample is the source of the 3 T cell receptor beta chains below, sequenced in a study of blood T cell repertoires in COVID-19. TCRdb keeps only in-frame clones here, not all; method: immunoSEQ multiplex PCR. The sample lists about 140,000 clones; 80% to 85% were seen once. The sequenced material came from peripheral blood. The receptors derive from a human donor in a cohort sampled during active COVID-19.

This clone was seen a few times. This chain connects TRBV2 to TRBJ2-1, with 10 positions matching TRBD2. The CDR3 extends over 15 amino acids. V was clipped by 2 bases and J by 10 bases; unmatched bases: 8. Germline V gene data show CDR1 as SNHLY and CDR2 as FYNNEI. This CDR3 is CASSESSGGVWEQFF. CDR3 coding DNA: TGTGCCAGCAGTGAATCAAGCGGGGGGGTCTGGGAGCAGTTCTTC.

This clone has just one count. The rearrangement joins TRBV7-9 to TRBJ2-2; possible D gene TRBD2, 6 bases. Trimming pared 4 bases from V and 3 bases from J, leaving 9 bases between. CDR1 SEHNR and CDR2 FQNEAQ come from the germline V gene (reference sequence). The CDR3 runs to 14 residues. The DNA for the CDR3 is TGTGCCAGCAGCTCCGGGACTCACACCGGGGAGCTGTTTTTT. Residues: CASSSGTHTGELFF.

CDR3 amino acids: CASSSYQRPHTDTQYF. The DNA for the CDR3 is TGTGCCAGCAGTTCCTACCAGCGGCCTCACACAGATACGCAGTATTTT. The rearrangement uses TRBV27 and TRBJ2-3; D may be TRBD2 (5 bases). The CDR3 is 16 amino acids. Between the trimmed V and J ends, which lost 4 bases and 2 bases, there was a span of 16 bases. Germline lookup yields CDR1 MNHEY and CDR2 SMNVEV (reference sequence).